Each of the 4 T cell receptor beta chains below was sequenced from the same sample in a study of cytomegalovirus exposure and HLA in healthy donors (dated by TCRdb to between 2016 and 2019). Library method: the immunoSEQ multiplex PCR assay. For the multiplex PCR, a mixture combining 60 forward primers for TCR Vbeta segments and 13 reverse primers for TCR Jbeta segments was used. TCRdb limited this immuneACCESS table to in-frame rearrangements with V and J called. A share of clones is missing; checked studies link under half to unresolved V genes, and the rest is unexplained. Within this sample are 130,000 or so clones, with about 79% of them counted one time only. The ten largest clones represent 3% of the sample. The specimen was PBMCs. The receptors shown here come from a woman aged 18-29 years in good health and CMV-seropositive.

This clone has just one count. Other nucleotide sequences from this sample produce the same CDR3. The CDR3 coding sequence is TGTGCTAGTGGTTTGGTACTAGCGTATAGCACAGATACGCAGTATTTT. It specifies CASGLVLAYSTDTQYF. This chain uses TRBV12-5 with TRBJ2-3; the match to TRBD2 covers 7 bases. The V gene's germline CDR1 is LGHNT and CDR2 FRNRAP. With V trimmed by 0 bases and J by 0 bases, 3 bases remained unmatched. This CDR3 comprises 16 residues.

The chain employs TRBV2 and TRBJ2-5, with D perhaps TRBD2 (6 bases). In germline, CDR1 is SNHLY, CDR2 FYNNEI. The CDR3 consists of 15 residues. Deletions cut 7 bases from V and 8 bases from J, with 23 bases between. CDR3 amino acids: CASNLGGGLVGTQYF. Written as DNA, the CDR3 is TGTGCCAGCAATCTAGGTGGGGGACTGGTGGGTACCCAGTACTTC.

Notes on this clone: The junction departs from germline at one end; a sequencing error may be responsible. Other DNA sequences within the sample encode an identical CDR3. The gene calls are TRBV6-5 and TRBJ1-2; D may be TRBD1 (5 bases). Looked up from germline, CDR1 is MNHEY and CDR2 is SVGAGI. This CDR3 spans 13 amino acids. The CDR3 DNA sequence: TGCGCCAGCAGTTACATCCAGGGCGAGGGCTACACCTTC. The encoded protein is CASSYIQGEGYTF.

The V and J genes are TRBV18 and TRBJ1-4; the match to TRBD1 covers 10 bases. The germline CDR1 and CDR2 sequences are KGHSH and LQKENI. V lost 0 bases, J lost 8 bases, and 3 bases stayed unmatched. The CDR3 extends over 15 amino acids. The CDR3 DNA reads TGTGCCAGCTCACCACCCGGGACAGGGGTAGAAAAACTGTTTTTT. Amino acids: CASSPPGTGVEKLFF.